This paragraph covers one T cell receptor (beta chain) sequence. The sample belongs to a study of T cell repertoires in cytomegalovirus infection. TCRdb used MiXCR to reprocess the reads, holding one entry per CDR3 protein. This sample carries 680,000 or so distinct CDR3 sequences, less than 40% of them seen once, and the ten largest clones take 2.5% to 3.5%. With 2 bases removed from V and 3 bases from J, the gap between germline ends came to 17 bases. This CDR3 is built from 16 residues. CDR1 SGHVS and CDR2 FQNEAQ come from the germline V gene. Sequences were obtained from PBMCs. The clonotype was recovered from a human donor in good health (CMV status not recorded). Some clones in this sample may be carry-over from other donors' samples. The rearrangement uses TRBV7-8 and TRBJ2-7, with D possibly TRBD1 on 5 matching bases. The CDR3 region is CASSLSGQGTRYEQYF. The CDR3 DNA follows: TGTGCCAGCAGCTTATCGGGTCAGGGCACTCGCTACGAGCAGTACTTC.